This T cell receptor (beta chain) is drawn from a study of beta chain features in type 1 diabetes. Study-level results: The cDNA sequencing approach could over-represent high-TCR-expressing cells. Whether HLA type affects TCRB rearrangement stayed undetermined in the present work. Moderate but significant shortening of TCRB CDR3s was recorded in all four CD4+ subsets from Type 1 diabetes patients.

The germline CDR1 and CDR2 sequences are SGHTA and FQGTGA. Trimming left V 2 bases short and J 5 bases short, with 13 bases between. This CDR3 comprises 15 residues. A few counts support this clone. Its antigen is currently unknown. cDNA synthesis used the whole RNA isolate, giving expressed TCRB sequences. Repertoires were generated with immunoSEQ multiplex PCR, while TCRdb's copy carries only in-frame clones and drops some. The data show around 250,000 clones, with around 15% seen just once and 0.017% held by the top ten. The J gene is TRBJ2-1, the V gene TRBV7-3; D is perhaps TRBD1 (6 bases). The receptor's source is a man aged 25-45 years with type 1 diabetes. The source material was naive CD4+ T cells from blood. The CDR3 DNA sequence: TGTGCCAGCAGCTTAGGCAGGGGCCTAAACAATGAGCAGTTCTTC. Translation: CASSLGRGLNNEQFF.